Listed below are T cell receptor beta chains from one sample, sequenced in a study of shared clonotypes between healthy human individuals. The assay was immunoSEQ multiplex PCR, and TCRdb's table has in-frame clones only and misses some. Altogether some 1,900,000 clones are present, approximately 94% being singletons, with the ten largest covering approximately 1.2%. The specimen was naive CD8+ T cells sorted from blood. The origin of the receptors is a man aged 18 to 35 in good health. CDR3s include the opening cysteine and the closing phenylalanine or tryptophan. D genes are given only for firm matches.

v_gene,j_gene,d_gene,len,CDR3aa
TRBV7-9,TRBJ1-4,TRBD1,18,CASSGTGTGGSTNEKLFF
TRBV7-9,TRBJ2-5,NA,14,CASSLVRGQETQYF
TRBV4-3,TRBJ2-3,TRBD2,16,CASSQLLASGTDTQYF
TRBV28,TRBJ1-2,TRBD1,14,CASSFSGGTYGYTF
TRBV6-5,TRBJ1-1,NA,10,CASRDTEAFF
TRBV7-9,TRBJ2-3,NA,15,CASSLPPFGTDTQYF
TRBV5-4,TRBJ2-5,TRBD2,14,CASTSGEGTETQYF
TRBV27,TRBJ1-1,NA,13,CASGAGAGTEAFF
TRBV5-6,TRBJ2-7,NA,15,CASSSWRGDQYEQYF
TRBV6-1,TRBJ2-7,NA,15,CASSEKDHSSYEQYF
TRBV4-1,TRBJ2-5,TRBD1,15,CASSQADRGQETQYF
TRBV19,TRBJ2-2,TRBD1,16,CARPGTGSLGTGELFF
TRBV5-8,TRBJ2-3,NA,12,CASSRGRDTQYF
TRBV27,TRBJ1-2,TRBD1,12,CASSFPGGGYTF
TRBV7-6,TRBJ1-5,TRBD1,15,CASSTGTGTNQPQHF
TRBV2,TRBJ2-2,NA,14,CASSEGQSPGELFF
TRBV27,TRBJ1-5,NA,14,CASSLRGSNQPQHF
TRBV7-8,TRBJ1-5,NA,15,CASSLAPEGWQPQHF
TRBV5-4,TRBJ2-1,NA,13,CASSANWSDEQFF
TRBV28,TRBJ1-2,NA,15,CASKTPRAGTYGYTF
TRBV7-9,TRBJ2-1,NA,10,CASSLAVPFF
TRBV7-6,TRBJ2-1,TRBD2,18,CASSLAPLSAGIYNEQFF
TRBV7-6,TRBJ1-1,NA,13,CASSLEGNTEAFF
TRBV18,TRBJ2-7,TRBD2,14,CASSSNSGGDEQYF
TRBV9,TRBJ2-1,TRBD1,16,CASSVAAGTGGNEQFF
TRBV4-1,TRBJ2-7,NA,16,CASSQPPGLAPDEQYF
TRBV29-1,TRBJ2-6,NA,15,CSVEAPQSGANVLTF
TRBV9,TRBJ2-1,NA,13,CASSTGGYNKQFF
TRBV11-2,TRBJ1-2,NA,13,CASSLDPADGYTF
TRBV5-4,TRBJ2-6,NA,15,CASSLTGTGANVLTF
TRBV7-9,TRBJ2-7,TRBD1,15,CASSSNSGTGGEQYF
TRBV2,TRBJ2-3,NA,16,CASSEGAGVNTDTQYF
TRBV7-9,TRBJ1-5,TRBD1,16,CASSLGGRGLDQPQHF
TRBV4-3,TRBJ1-2,TRBD1,16,CASSQVYSGQDYGYTF
TRBV7-8,TRBJ1-2,TRBD1,15,CASSLARTGGDGYTF
TRBV29-1,TRBJ2-3,TRBD2,14,CSASGLAGTDTQYF
TRBV6-5,TRBJ2-7,TRBD1,13,CASGTAQTYEQYF
TRBV4-1,TRBJ2-2,NA,14,CASSDRTGAGELFF
TRBV5-4,TRBJ2-7,NA,11,CASSLEYEQYF
TRBV6-1,TRBJ2-4,NA,16,CASSEISPLAKNIQYF
TRBV4-1,TRBJ1-4,NA,15,CASSPRQALNEKLFF
TRBV19,TRBJ2-7,TRBD1,15,CASSIVVQGVYEQYF
TRBV5-1,TRBJ1-1,NA,18,CASSSSGVVRGLDTEAFF
TRBV11-2,TRBJ2-1,NA,12,CASSLVGDEQFF
TRBV19,TRBJ1-5,NA,14,CASNVDRSNQPQHF
TRBV7-9,TRBJ1-2,NA,15,CASSSSAGFDYGYTF
TRBV15,TRBJ2-3,TRBD2,15,CATSRGLAVTDTQYF
TRBV27,TRBJ2-5,TRBD2,13,CASQSGDGETQYF
TRBV5-6,TRBJ1-1,TRBD1,15,CASSAPGQPDTEAFF
TRBV19,TRBJ2-7,TRBD2,15,CASSPGTSGRYEQYF
TRBV19,TRBJ2-5,TRBD1,16,CASSYGTGLVGETQYF
TRBV29-1,TRBJ1-2,NA,13,CSVVTPGQLSYTF
TRBV2,TRBJ1-1,NA,12,CASKVEVPEAFF
TRBV4-1,TRBJ1-1,NA,14,CASSRTDRHTEAFF